This TCR beta chain was observed in a study of CD8 T cell repertoires and HIV-1 epitope variants. Study-level background: Controls were a CMV, EBV and flu peptide pool, Ebola AY9 negative control, and no-peptide well.

Germline-derived CDR1 and CDR2 are SGHRS and YFSETQ. The CDR3 runs 17 residues. Trimming removed 4 bases from V and 0 bases from J, with 19 bases in between. Sequencing of TCR beta CDR3 used immunoSEQ survey depth. Here immunoSEQ multiplex PCR was the method, and the copy in TCRdb shows in-frame clones only, minus some. The data show some 100,000 clones, 70% to 75% seen once. Study-wide results and limits: The assay identified only TCR beta chains of antigen-proliferating T cells.

As to this clone: The antigen is unknown.

The V call is TRBV5-1, the J call TRBJ1-1; D remains unclear. Sequencing was done on a sample of uncultured baseline CD8+ T cells from peripheral blood mononuclear cells (PBMCs). This TCR was recovered from a male donor with HIV. The CDR3 DNA follows: TGCGCCAGCAGCCCCCAAGGGAGGAGTACCATGAACACTGAAGCTTTCTTT. Its translation is CASSPQGRSTMNTEAFF. The variable domain in full, with the rest retrieved from reference TRBV5-1 and TRBJ1-1, is KAGVTQTPRYLIKTRGQQVTLSCSPISGHRSVSWYQQTPGQGLQFLFEYFSETQRNKGNFPGRFSGRQFSNSRSEMNVSTLELGDSALYLCASSPQGRSTMNTEAFFGQGTRLTVV.